This TCR beta chain was recovered during a study of T-cell reconstitution after alpha-beta-depleted transplantation in children. The study's findings and limits: One year post-transplant, T-cell counts and diversity were largely derived from T cells produced anew. Reportedly, only several hundred clones from non-depleted graft cells drove alpha-beta T-cell counts at about two months. The study traced high day-60 TCRbeta diversity in some patients to surviving recipient T cells and thymic progenitors.

Preparation of the TCRbeta library used unique molecular identifiers. Using its own MiXCR run on the PCR reads, TCRdb lists one record per CDR3 protein. This sample yields about 500,000 distinct CDR3 sequences, of which about an eighth are seen a single time; around 13% belongs to the top ten. This clonotype was counted only a few times. Its specificity is not known. V was trimmed by 4 bases and J by 7 bases, leaving 23 bases between them. Germline V gene data show CDR1 as MDHEN and CDR2 as SYDVKM. The CDR3 is 17 amino acids. This clonotype originated in a female patient aged 2-9 years who had a stem cell transplant for aplastic anemia, so the T cells may come from the graft donor. This sample comprised PBMCs, mostly from graft donor cells, obtained 180 days after TCRalphabeta/CD19-depleted stem cell transplant. This chain links TRBV28 with TRBJ2-1; maybe TRBD2 (5 bases). As DNA, the CDR3 is TGTGCCAGCAGTTGTTGGGGTACGGGAACGGGATGGAATGAGCAGTTCTTC. This encodes CASSCWGTGTGWNEQFF. Supplemented by reference TRBV28 and TRBJ2-1, the full variable domain reads DVKVTQSSRYLVKRTGEKVFLECVQDMDHENMFWYRQDPGLGLRLIYFSYDVKMKEKGDIPEGYSVSREKKERFSLILESASTNQTSMYLCASSCWGTGTGWNEQFFGPGTRLTVL.